This TCR beta chain was identified during a study of CD8+ T cells in alopecia areata. Study background: At a dose of 5 to 10 mg twice daily, oral tofacitinib was given to treated patients. Overall study findings and caveats: Shared TCR sequences were less clear between patients than in mice, possibly partly from HLA diversity.

In the case of this clone: The antigen is undetermined.

Treatment meaning: oral pan-JAK inhibitor, 5-10 mg twice daily. The authors extracted RNA and reverse transcribed it into cDNA as the sequencing template. Some clones are missing from TCRdb's copy, which holds only in-frame ones; the method was immunoSEQ multiplex PCR. The sample consists of about 220,000 clones, approximately 57% of them appearing once. V gave up 1 base and J gave up 5 bases, with 13 bases separating them. The CDR3 has 15 residues. The V gene's germline CDR1 is SGHDT and CDR2 YYEEEE. The sample consisted of CD4+ T cells sorted from blood, taken at week 4, from a patient treated with tofacitinib. The V call is TRBV5-6, the J call TRBJ2-1; possible D gene TRBD2, 7 bases. The sequence came from a human donor with alopecia areata. CDR3 DNA: TGTGCCAGCAGCTTGATCGGGGGGCCCCACAATGAGCAGTTCTTC. Its translation: CASSLIGGPHNEQFF.